The present T cell receptor (beta chain) was sequenced within a study of blood T cells in healthy people across ages. Trimming removed 4 bases from V and 3 bases from J, with 17 bases in between. Germline V CDR1 and CDR2: SGHRS, YFSETQ. CDR3 length: 15 residues. A sample-barcoded 5' primer and a J-beta primer mix were used in a second PCR of roughly 7 to 11 cycles. TCRdb re-called the 5' RACE reads through MiXCR, storing one row per CDR3 protein. This table holds 800,000 to 950,000 distinct CDR3 sequences, 25% to 30% found once. These data were also filed under a second study, of T cells of mothers and their children.

The receptor comes from a woman in her forties in good health. This rearrangement joins TRBV5-1 to TRBJ2-7, with a possible D match to TRBD1 (6 bases). Input material: blood. The CDR3 DNA reads TGCGCCAGCAGCACTCTGGACAGTACCTACTACGAGCAGTACTTC. This encodes CASSTLDSTYYEQYF.